This T cell receptor (beta chain) emerged from a study of OX40 agonist ivuxolimab in advanced cancers. The wider study: There were three patients with partial responses, one having hepatocellular carcinoma and two cutaneous melanoma.

Here immunoSEQ multiplex PCR was the method, and the copy in TCRdb shows in-frame clones only, minus some. The table records about 73,000 clones, about nine tenths of them present only once. The length of the CDR3 is 15 residues. V gave up 4 bases and J gave up 6 bases, with 20 bases separating them. Germline CDR1 SGDLS, CDR2 YYNGEE. General study findings and limits: Researchers did not establish what antigens the expanded peripheral T cells target.

Sampling of blood occurred at baseline, cycle 4 day 1, and cycle 7 day 1. Of note for this clone: Its target is unknown.

Here the sequenced sample was CD4+ or CD8+ T cells sorted from blood, taken in a trial of the OX40 agonist ivuxolimab. This sequence was found in an adult with an advanced solid tumor such as melanoma, head and neck, liver or kidney cancer. The V gene is TRBV9, the J gene TRBJ2-7, with D possibly matching TRBD1 (6 bases). The CDR3 reads CASSPHEGESGEQYF. The DNA for the CDR3 is TGTGCCAGCAGCCCTCACGAGGGGGAATCGGGCGAGCAGTACTTC.